The clone carrying this TCR beta chain has a handful of counts. These data belong to a study of blood T cell repertoires in COVID-19. Across the whole study: The United States, Italy and Spain supplied acute and convalescent COVID-19 samples.

How the authors handled the data: The assay estimated nucleated cells by amplifying reference gene primers. Profiled with immunoSEQ multiplex PCR; TCRdb holds only in-frame clones, not every one. That table gives V, J and clone size, and the DNA gave D and trimming. Of some 150,000 clones listed, roughly 86% are singletons. The length of the CDR3 is 13 residues. The junction had 4 bases not matched to a gene; V was cut back by 6 bases and J by 2 bases. Germline lookup yields CDR1 LNHDA and CDR2 SQIVND (reference sequence). The sample was peripheral blood. The receptor's source is a woman aged 60 to 75 who had recovered from COVID-19. The chain links TRBV19 to TRBJ2-7; the match to TRBD2 covers 7 bases. CDR3 sequence (DNA): TGTGCCAGTAGGGGAGGGGTCCCCTACGAGCAGTACTTC. Its protein product is CASRGGVPYEQYF.